The clone carrying this TCR beta chain was picked up a small number of times. With 6 bases removed from V and 2 bases from J, the gap between germline ends came to 10 bases. The CDR3 sequence is 14 residues long. Treg sorting used a CD4+CD25+CD127-/low gate. Constant-region reverse primers amplified full-length variable regions, followed by semi-nested Nested Universal Primer A PCR. TCRdb processed the 5' RACE reads anew with MiXCR; each CDR3 protein has one entry. The top ten clones hold less than 5% of a sample with roughly 42,000 distinct CDR3 sequences, about 20% of them seen once. The V and J genes are TRBV12-3 or TRBV12-4 and TRBJ1-4; D remains ambiguous. The receptor comes from a female donor with breast cancer. The sequenced sample consisted of Tregs sorted from blood. The CDR3 loop reads CASSPLTTNEKLFF. The CDR3 DNA follows: TGTGCCAGCAGCCCTCTGACCACTAATGAAAAACTGTTTTTT.